This T cell receptor beta chain appears in the sequencing data of a study of blood T cell repertoires in COVID-19. Study details: Collection of acute and convalescent COVID-19 samples took place in the United States, Italy and Spain. The analysed material was cDNA or gDNA that came from T cells, B-cell-depleted T cells, or PBMCs.

The trim removed 5 bases at V and 4 bases at J, leaving 3 bases unmatched. The CDR3 extends over 15 amino acids. Germline V CDR1 and CDR2: PRHDT, FYEKMQ (reference sequence). As originally analysed: Amplification from reference gene primers served as the basis for estimated nucleated cell counts. Assay used: immunoSEQ multiplex PCR; TCRdb lists only in-frame clones, some missing. From that table come the V and J calls and clone size; the DNA was used to work out D and trimming. The repertoire holds about 220,000 clones, with 80% as singletons. The rearrangement uses TRBV13 and TRBJ2-1, with TRBD2 matching over 12 bases. Sequenced sample: peripheral blood. The source is a human donor in a cohort sampled during active COVID-19. The CDR3 sequence: CASSPTSGRYNEQFF. The CDR3 DNA reads as TGTGCCAGCAGCCCGACTAGCGGGAGATACAATGAGCAGTTCTTC.